This T cell receptor (beta chain) derives from a study of human T cells and chemical hapten exposure. As for the study in general: Doses of diphenylcyclopropenone went to the patients' scalps weekly throughout the roughly 23-week study.

The CDR3 covers 11 residues. The J segment lost 5 bases and the V segment lost 3 bases, leaving 0 bases of the junction unmatched. Germline CDR1 reads DFQATT; CDR2 reads SNEGSKA (reference sequence). This sample's time point: patch test 1, 2 weeks after DPC sensitization. Treatment reported: therapeutic diphenylcyclopropenone sensitization with weekly scalp DPC. The library gave individual cDNA molecules unique molecular identifiers. MiXCR, applied by TCRdb to the RACE reads, yields one record per CDR3 protein. The data contain 340,000 or so distinct CDR3 sequences, about 7% of them singletons. The chain employs TRBV20-1 and TRBJ2-7; 8 nucleotides line up with TRBD1. This clonotype was sampled from a woman between 18 and 29 years old with alopecia areata. Some clones in this sample may be carry-over from other donors' samples. Here the sequenced sample was whole blood, taken in connection with sensitization to the hapten diphenylcyclopropenone (DPC). The CDR3 nucleotides are TGCAGTGCTAGCAGGGGGCACGAGCAGTACTTC. Its protein product is CSASRGHEQYF.